Shown below are 24 T cell receptor beta chains from a single sample sequenced in a study of cytomegalovirus exposure and HLA in healthy donors. The study ran its PCR with 60 Vbeta and 13 Jbeta primers. Profiled with immunoSEQ multiplex PCR; TCRdb holds only in-frame clones, not every one. The repertoire consists of around 150,000 clones, with 80% occurring once and the leading ten covering about 5%. Sequenced: PBMCs. The receptor set was obtained from a male donor in good health and CMV-seronegative.

This chain joins TRBV19 and TRBJ2-7; D perhaps matches TRBD1 (5 bases). V lost 3 bases and J lost 4, with 13 bases in between. The length of the CDR3 is 14 residues. The germline V gene has CDR1 LNHDA and CDR2 SQIVND (reference sequence). CDR3 nucleotide sequence: TGTGCCAGTAGTATGGTAGGGGCCCAATACGAGCAGTACTTC. The encoded protein is CASSMVGAQYEQYF.

The genes are TRBV6-5 and TRBJ2-7; 8 nucleotides align to TRBD1. From germline, CDR1 is MNHEY and CDR2 SVGAGI. The junction had 8 bases not matched to a gene; V was cut back by 4 bases and J by 3 bases. This CDR3 is 15 amino acids long. The CDR3 sequence is CASSFDRGSFYEQYF. CDR3 bases: TGTGCCAGCAGTTTCGACAGGGGTTCCTTCTACGAGCAGTACTTC.

The V and J genes are TRBV7-2 and TRBJ2-5; 7 bases are a match to TRBD2. The CDR3 sequence is 14 residues long. J was trimmed by 3 bases and V by 5 bases; bases with no gene match: 6. Germline V gives CDR1 SGHTA, CDR2 FQGNSA. The CDR3 protein is CASSPSAGEETQYF. The CDR3 region has the DNA TGTGCCAGCAGCCCCTCCGCGGGGGAAGAGACCCAGTACTTC. The whole variable domain, remainder taken from reference TRBV7-2 and TRBJ2-5, is GAGVSQSPSNKVTEKGKDVELRCDPISGHTALYWYRQSLGQGLEFLIYFQGNSAPDKSGLPSDRFSAERTGGSVSTLTIQRTQQEDSAVYLCASSPSAGEETQYFGPGTRLLVL.

The chain recombines TRBV5-4 with TRBJ1-2, with a weak D call TRBD1 (5 bases). Trimming cost V 4 bases and J 5 bases, with 15 bases left between them. Germline-derived CDR1 and CDR2 are SGHNT and YYREEE (reference sequence). The CDR3 loop spans 14 amino acids. CDR3 DNA sequence: TGTGCCAGCAGCCCCGGCAGGGTGGAGTATGGCTACACCTTC. Protein product: CASSPGRVEYGYTF.

V is TRBV21-1 and J is TRBJ1-5; no DNA check was done on the table's D call, TRBD1. TRBV21-1 is marked as a pseudogene. The CDR3 is 16 residues long. The CDR3 DNA reads TGTGCCAGCAGCAAAGCGGTGGGCAGCCCCAATCAGCCCCAGCATTTT. This translates into CASSKAVGSPNQPQHF.

The chain joins TRBV7-2 to TRBJ2-2; a possible D gene is TRBD2 (5 bases). Trimming stripped 2 bases from V and 8 bases from J, with 9 bases between. Looked up from germline, CDR1 is SGHTA and CDR2 is FQGNSA. CDR3 size: 13 residues. DNA for the CDR3: TGTGCCAGCAGCTTATCGGTAGCGGGGGAGCTGTTTTTT. Its protein is CASSLSVAGELFF.

CDR3 sequence: CAWSVSLDQPQHF. CDR3 nucleotides: TGTGCCTGGAGTGTATCTCTCGATCAGCCCCAGCATTTT. V gene TRBV30 combines with J gene TRBJ1-5, with D hard to call. V lost 0 bases, J lost 5 bases, and 8 bases lay in between. Germline V CDR1 and CDR2: GTSNPN, SVGIG (reference sequence). The CDR3 is 13 residues long.

The chain links TRBV6-5 to TRBJ1-5; TRBD1 matches at 9 bases. The germline V gene encodes CDR1 MNHEY and CDR2 SVGAGI. The J segment lost 4 bases and the V segment lost 4 bases, leaving 8 bases of the junction unmatched. This CDR3 comprises 16 residues. This chain's CDR3 is CASSSNSGTGNQPQHF. CDR3 nucleotide sequence: TGTGCCAGCAGTTCCAATTCCGGGACAGGGAATCAGCCCCAGCATTTT.

The chain couples TRBV5-1 to TRBJ2-2, with D tentatively TRBD1 (6 bases). Trimming stripped 5 bases from V and 6 bases from J, with 20 bases between. In germline, CDR1 is SGHRS, CDR2 YFSETQ. The CDR3 runs to 16 residues. CDR3 sequence: CASRSGVGGQAGELFF. CDR3 coding DNA: TGCGCCAGCAGATCCGGTGTAGGGGGTCAAGCCGGGGAGCTGTTTTTT.

The V and J genes are TRBV27 and TRBJ1-6; 7 bases line up with TRBD1. Germline assignment: CDR1 MNHEY and CDR2 SMNVEV (reference sequence). This CDR3 comprises 12 residues. For the CDR3, the DNA is TGTGCGGCGGGACAGACGAATTCACCCCTCCACTTT. Protein product: CAAGQTNSPLHF.

This clone has a single count. The V call is TRBV27, the J call TRBJ1-2; D call uncertain. Per germline, CDR1 MNHEY and CDR2 SMNVEV (reference sequence). The V end was cut by 5 bases, the J end by 7 bases, with 17 bases between. The CDR3 sequence is 14 residues long. As DNA, the CDR3 is TGTGCCAGCAGTCCCCGAGACCTAGTTGGTGGCTACACCTTC. Translating gives CASSPRDLVGGYTF.

This chain joins TRBV7-8 and TRBJ2-5, with D possibly TRBD2 on 5 matching bases. V was cut by 3 bases and J by 5 bases, with 16 bases left in between. The CDR3 consists of 15 residues. CDR1 SGHVS and CDR2 FQNEAQ come from the germline V gene. For the CDR3, the DNA is TGTGCCAGCAGCTTGGAGGTGACGGGATGGGAGACCCAGTACTTC. Translation gives CASSLEVTGWETQYF. The full variable domain, in which reference TRBV7-8 and TRBJ2-5 provide the parts outside the CDR3, is GAGVSQSPRYKVAKRGQDVALRCDPISGHVSLFWYQQALGQGPEFLTYFQNEAQLDKSGLPSDRFFAERPEGSVSTLKIQRTQQEDSAVYLCASSLEVTGWETQYFGPGTRLLVL.

The rearrangement joins TRBV11-2 to TRBJ2-5, with TRBD1 as a possible D gene (5 bases). Germline CDR1 reads SGHAT; CDR2 reads FQNNGV. The CDR3 consists of 15 residues. V shed 1 base and J shed 11 bases, with 20 bases lying between them. The CDR3: CASSLAGVVGVGQYF. The CDR3 nucleotides read TGTGCCAGCAGCTTAGCGGGCGTTGTAGGGGTCGGGCAGTACTTC.

V gene TRBV2 combines with J gene TRBJ2-7; maybe TRBD1 (5 bases). With 7 bases removed from V and 2 bases from J, the gap between germline ends came to 12 bases. The germline gives CDR1 SNHLY, CDR2 FYNNEI. The CDR3 runs to 13 residues. Here the CDR3 DNA reads TGTGCCAGCACCCGACAGTCTCCCTACGAGCAGTACTTC. Translation gives CASTRQSPYEQYF.

The CDR3 reads CASSSWTSGGTKETQYF. The DNA for the CDR3 is TGTGCCAGCAGTTCCTGGACTAGCGGGGGAACTAAAGAGACCCAGTACTTC. J is TRBJ2-5 and V is TRBV27; TRBD2 matches at 13 bases. The germline V gene has CDR1 MNHEY and CDR2 SMNVEV (reference sequence). V dropped 4 bases and J dropped 3; count of bases not matched to a gene: 8. The length of the CDR3 is 17 residues.

With respect to this clone: Distinct nucleotide sequences in the sample also encode this CDR3. V usage is TRBV28 and J usage is TRBJ1-2; TRBD1 aligns across 7 bases. In germline, CDR1 is MDHEN, CDR2 SYDVKM. V trimming: 5 bases; J trimming: 5 bases; junction bases outside the gene matches: 5. CDR3 size: 13 residues. The CDR3 sequence is CASSLGTDYGYTF. For the CDR3, the DNA is TGTGCCAGCAGTCTCGGGACAGATTATGGCTACACCTTC.

DNA of the CDR3: TGTGCCAGCAGCTTGGGCCCGGGACTAGCGGGGGGGTTCTCCTACGAGCAGTACTTC. The encoded protein is CASSLGPGLAGGFSYEQYF. The rearrangement joins TRBV5-6 to TRBJ2-7; 16 positions agree with TRBD2. The trim removed 0 bases at V and 0 bases at J, leaving 6 bases unmatched. The CDR3 covers 19 residues. The germline V gene encodes CDR1 SGHDT and CDR2 YYEEEE.

This rearrangement joins TRBV5-4 to TRBJ1-2; D unclear. The CDR3 length is 13 residues. V gave up 2 bases and J gave up 2 bases, with 7 bases separating them. Germline CDR1 and CDR2: SGHNT and YYREEE (reference sequence). The CDR3, as DNA: TGTGCCAGCAGCTTTAACGGGAACTATGGCTACACCTTC. It encodes CASSFNGNYGYTF.

The rearrangement uses TRBV4-2 and TRBJ1-5; 7 nucleotides match TRBD1. CDR3 length: 17 residues. J was trimmed by 7 bases and V by 0 bases; bases with no gene match: 12. The germline CDR1 and CDR2 sequences are LGHNA and YNFKEQ. The CDR3 loop reads CASSQDPRQGIDQPQHF. In nucleotides, the CDR3 is TGTGCCAGCAGCCAAGATCCCCGACAGGGAATAGACCAGCCCCAGCATTTT.

This chain connects TRBV7-8 to TRBJ1-2; possibly TRBD1 for D (5 bases). V was cut by 7 bases and J by 1 base, with 13 bases left in between. The CDR3 is 14 amino acids. CDR1 SGHVS and CDR2 FQNEAQ come from the germline V gene. Here the CDR3 DNA reads TGTGCCAGCATACCAGGGAGGGATAACTATGGCTACACCTTC. It yields the protein CASIPGRDNYGYTF.

The V gene is TRBV5-6, the J gene TRBJ2-7, with TRBD2 matching over 10 bases. V lost 4 bases and J lost 0; bases outside the gene matches: 13. Germline V gene lookup returns CDR1 SGHDT and CDR2 YYEEEE. CDR3 length: 18 amino acids. CDR3 nucleotide sequence: TGTGCCAGCAGCCTACGGACTAGCGGTAGCATTACCTCCTACGAGCAGTACTTC. Its translation: CASSLRTSGSITSYEQYF.

The genes are TRBV30 and TRBJ2-7; TRBD1 is a possible D gene (6 bases). Between the trimmed V and J ends, which lost 5 bases and 6 bases, there was a span of 14 bases. The CDR3 runs to 12 residues. Per germline, CDR1 GTSNPN and CDR2 SVGIG (reference sequence). The chain's CDR3 is CAWAKGVGEQYF. The CDR3 region has the DNA TGTGCCTGGGCAAAGGGGGTCGGCGAGCAGTACTTC.

J is TRBJ2-5 and V is TRBV9; 7 nucleotides agree with TRBD2. After removal of 4 bases from V and 4 bases from J, the junction contained 13 bases not matched to a gene. Germline V lookup: CDR1 SGDLS, CDR2 YYNGEE. The CDR3 runs to 16 residues. Here the CDR3 reads CASSPSGGRGGETQYF. The CDR3 DNA reads as TGTGCCAGCAGCCCGTCGGGGGGACGGGGAGGAGAGACCCAGTACTTC.

The chain carries TRBV19 and TRBJ2-7, with a possible D match to TRBD2 (5 bases). Germline CDR1 is LNHDA and CDR2 is SQIVND (reference sequence). V dropped 3 bases and J dropped 3 bases, with 12 bases sitting between them. The CDR3 runs 14 residues. CDR3 DNA sequence: TGTGCCAGTAGTATTCGGGGTAAAAGCTACGAGCAGTACTTC. Translating gives CASSIRGKSYEQYF. Full variable domain (rest looked up from reference TRBV19 and TRBJ2-7): DGGITQSPKYLFRKEGQNVTLSCEQNLNHDAMYWYRQDPGQGLRLIYYSQIVNDFQKGDIAEGYSVSREKKESFPLTVTSAQKNPTAFYLCASSIRGKSYEQYFGPGTRLTVT.